Presented here are 25 T cell receptor beta chains from one specimen sequenced in a study of T cell changes during pregnancy in multiple sclerosis. Produced via immunoSEQ multiplex PCR; TCRdb's table is partial and in-frame only. This table has around 42,000 clones, 91% appearing once. The material was CD4+ T cells from peripheral blood mononuclear cells, obtained in the second trimester of pregnancy. These receptor sequences come from a female donor in good health, enrolled as a control in a pregnancy study.

The chain joins TRBV30 to TRBJ2-3, with a weak D call TRBD1 (5 bases). Germline CDR1 GTSNPN, CDR2 SVGIG (reference sequence). The CDR3 spans 15 residues. Trimming stripped 0 bases from V and 4 bases from J, with 14 bases between. The CDR3 here is CAWSVGSLGPDTQYF. The CDR3 coding sequence is TGTGCCTGGAGTGTAGGCTCATTGGGGCCAGATACGCAGTATTTT.

The chain combines TRBV11-2 with TRBJ2-2; no reliable D call. Trimming took 0 bases from V and 4 from J, leaving 3 bases between them. CDR3 size: 13 residues. Germline CDR1 and CDR2: SGHAT and FQNNGV. CDR3 DNA: TGTGCCAGCAGCTTAGATCGCACCGGGGAGCTGTTTTTT. Its protein product is CASSLDRTGELFF. The full variable domain, rest sourced from reference TRBV11-2 and TRBJ2-2, is EAGVAQSPRYKIIEKRQSVAFWCNPISGHATLYWYQQILGQGPKLLIQFQNNGVVDDSQLPKDRFSAERLKGVDSTLKIQPAKLEDSAVYLCASSLDRTGELFFGEGSRLTVL.

The chain has TRBV6-5 and TRBJ2-1, with D unclear. The CDR3 runs 15 residues. CDR1 and CDR2 from the germline V gene are MNHEY and SVGAGI. Deletions cut 5 bases from V and 4 bases from J, with 15 bases between. The CDR3, as DNA: TGTGCCAGCAGTCCAACACGATCCATTTACAATGAGCAGTTCTTC. Amino acids: CASSPTRSIYNEQFF.

V is TRBV10-3 and J is TRBJ2-7, with 11 positions matching TRBD2. Germline trimming cut 9 bases from V and 5 bases from J; bases unmatched to any gene: 6. The germline gives CDR1 ENHRY, CDR2 SYGVKD. The CDR3 loop spans 13 amino acids. Written as DNA, the CDR3 is TGTGCCATGGGACTAGCGGCAACAAACGAGCAGTACTTC. Translated: CAMGLAATNEQYF.

The genes are TRBV5-4 and TRBJ1-4; the match to TRBD1 covers 10 bases. This CDR3 is built from 17 residues. After removal of 3 bases from V and 8 bases from J, the junction contained 13 bases not matched to a gene. The germline V gene has CDR1 SGHNT and CDR2 YYREEE (reference sequence). As DNA, the CDR3 is TGTGCCAGCAGCTATCCAGGGACAGGGGATCGGAAGGAAAAACTGTTTTTT. Amino acids: CASSYPGTGDRKEKLFF.

CDR3 sequence reads: CASSTGQPLGGYTF. The CDR3 nucleotides are TGTGCCAGCAGCACGGGACAGCCCCTCGGCGGCTACACCTTC. The chain recombines TRBV9 with TRBJ1-2; 7 nucleotides align to TRBD1. Germline V gives CDR1 SGDLS, CDR2 YYNGEE. The length of the CDR3 is 14 residues. Trimming removed 4 bases from V and 8 bases from J; junction bases left unmatched: 11. The full variable domain, in which reference TRBV9 and TRBJ1-2 provide the parts outside the CDR3, is DSGVTQTPKHLITATGQRVTLRCSPRSGDLSVYWYQQSLDQGLQFLIQYYNGEERAKGNILERFSAQQFPDLHSELNLSSLELGDSALYFCASSTGQPLGGYTFGSGTRLTVV.

This chain connects TRBV30 to TRBJ1-5; D not certain. The CDR3 is 13 residues long. The ends were cut back, 2 bases at V and 4 bases at J, with 9 bases in the middle. Germline V lookup: CDR1 GTSNPN, CDR2 SVGIG (reference sequence). This chain's CDR3 is CAWSLTGNQPQHF. The DNA for the CDR3 is TGTGCCTGGAGTCTTACGGGAAATCAGCCCCAGCATTTT.

J is TRBJ2-7 and V is TRBV29-1, with D perhaps matching TRBD1 (5 bases). This CDR3 comprises 11 residues. The V end lost 2 bases, the J end lost 7 bases, and 9 bases lay between the germline ends. The germline gives CDR1 SQVTM, CDR2 ANQGSEA. The CDR3 DNA is TGCAGCGTTGAATTGGGGCGGGAGCAGTACTTC. Amino acids: CSVELGREQYF.

The count of this clone is one. The V call is TRBV7-2, the J call TRBJ2-3; no reliable D call. The germline V gene has CDR1 SGHTA and CDR2 FQGNSA. The ends were cut back, 7 bases at V and 0 bases at J, with 11 bases in the middle. This CDR3 has 14 amino acids. Written as DNA, the CDR3 is TGTGCCAGCACCCCGTCCTCTAGCACAGATACGCAGTATTTT. This encodes CASTPSSSTDTQYF.

The rearrangement uses TRBV5-3 and TRBJ1-2; TRBD1 aligns across 8 bases. TRBV5-3 is known as an ORF, though its function is uncertain. This CDR3 spans 15 amino acids. The J segment lost 8 bases and the V segment lost 10 bases, leaving 19 bases of the junction unmatched. The CDR3, as DNA: TGTGCCTTCCGGCGGCGAGACAGGGGCTCTTGGGGCTACACCTTC. Amino acids: CAFRRRDRGSWGYTF.

The chain joins TRBV5-5 to TRBJ2-7; D is unclear. The V end lost 1 base, the J end lost 8 bases, and 22 bases lay between the germline ends. CDR3 length equals 16 residues. Germline V gives CDR1 SGHKS, CDR2 YYEKEE (reference sequence). The CDR3, as DNA: TGTGCCAGCAGCTTGAGGTTTGACCGCAGGATGTCCAAGCAGTACTTC. As protein: CASSLRFDRRMSKQYF.

V and J are TRBV6-1 and TRBJ2-5; perhaps TRBD2 as D (7 bases). Trimming removed 0 bases at V and 5 bases at J, with 10 bases between. From germline, CDR1 is MNHNS and CDR2 SASEGT. The CDR3 covers 14 residues. This CDR3 reads CASSEAGGPETQYF. The CDR3 DNA sequence: TGTGCCAGCAGTGAAGCGGGGGGGCCGGAGACCCAGTACTTC.

The chain is built from TRBV30 and TRBJ1-1; weak D call: TRBD1 (5 bases). Trimming stripped 4 bases from V and 4 bases from J, with 13 bases between. The V gene's germline CDR1 is GTSNPN and CDR2 SVGIG (reference sequence). The CDR3 has 13 residues. CDR3 bases: TGTGCCTGGACCCAGGGTATTGGCACTGAAGCTTTCTTT. Residues: CAWTQGIGTEAFF. Full variable domain (outside the CDR3, taken from reference TRBV30 and TRBJ1-1): SQTIHQWPATLVQPVGSPLSLECTVEGTSNPNLYWYRQAAGRGLQLLFYSVGIGQISSEVPQNLSASRPQDRQFILSSKKLLLSDSGFYLCAWTQGIGTEAFFGQGTRLTVV.

The chain links TRBV9 to TRBJ2-7; tentatively, D is TRBD2 (5 bases). CDR1 and CDR2 from the germline V gene are SGDLS and YYNGEE. The CDR3 contains 13 residues. Trimming took 2 bases from V and 6 from J, leaving 12 bases between them. This CDR3 reads CASSVEGYAEQYF. For the CDR3, the DNA is TGTGCCAGCAGCGTTGAGGGATACGCCGAGCAGTACTTC. Complete variable domain (other parts from reference TRBV9 and TRBJ2-7): DSGVTQTPKHLITATGQRVTLRCSPRSGDLSVYWYQQSLDQGLQFLIQYYNGEERAKGNILERFSAQQFPDLHSELNLSSLELGDSALYFCASSVEGYAEQYFGPGTRLTVT.

This sequence joins TRBV14 and TRBJ1-2; D gene uncertain. The V and J ends lost 0 bases and 4 bases respectively, with 9 bases between them. The CDR3 has 14 residues. Germline assignment: CDR1 SGHDN and CDR2 FVKESK. CDR3 coding DNA: TGTGCCAGCAGCCAAGATCCCGGGTTCTATGGCTACACCTTC. Protein product: CASSQDPGFYGYTF.

CDR3 amino acids: CAWSQDTQYF. The DNA of the CDR3 is TGTGCCTGGAGTCAAGATACGCAGTATTTT. The chain recombines TRBV30 with TRBJ2-3; D gene ambiguous. The V and J ends lost 2 bases and 5 bases respectively, with 2 bases between them. Germline V gene sequence: CDR1 GTSNPN, CDR2 SVGIG (reference sequence). This CDR3 has 10 residues.

The chain recombines TRBV7-7 with TRBJ2-1; 9 bases map to TRBD1. Germline lookup yields CDR1 SSHAT and CDR2 FNYEAQ (reference sequence). The CDR3 runs to 14 residues. CDR3 nucleotide sequence: TGTGCTAGCTCCAGGACAGGGGAGGTCAATGAGCAGTTCTTC. Its translation: CASSRTGEVNEQFF.

The V call is TRBV6-5, the J call TRBJ2-7; TRBD2 matches 9 bases. The CDR3 runs to 15 residues. The V gene end was trimmed by 0 bases and the J gene end by 4 bases; junction bases not matched to a gene: 4. Germline CDR1 is MNHEY and CDR2 is SVGAGI. CDR3 region: CASSYSTSGQYEQYF. CDR3 bases: TGTGCCAGCAGTTACTCGACTAGCGGACAATACGAGCAGTACTTC.

The chain carries TRBV10-3 and TRBJ2-5; 7 bases match TRBD1. Germline V gene lookup returns CDR1 ENHRY and CDR2 SYGVKD. With V trimmed by 6 bases and J by 4 bases, 8 bases remained unmatched. The CDR3 loop spans 14 amino acids. CDR3 DNA sequence: TGTGCCATCAGCGAAGACAGGGTGAGAGAGACCCAGTACTTC. Its translation is CAISEDRVRETQYF.

The CDR3: CASSDPGDRGYTF. CDR3 nucleotide sequence: TGTGCCAGCAGTGACCCAGGGGACCGTGGCTACACCTTC. V usage is TRBV6-5 and J usage is TRBJ1-2; possibly TRBD1 for D (6 bases). V was shortened by 5 bases and J by 7 bases, with 14 bases between the two germline ends. This CDR3 region has 13 residues. Germline assignment: CDR1 MNHEY and CDR2 SVGAGI.

The rearrangement links TRBV27 to TRBJ1-2; 8 positions match TRBD1. There are 13 residues in the CDR3. The germline V gene has CDR1 MNHEY and CDR2 SMNVEV (reference sequence). Germline trimming cut 2 bases from V and 4 bases from J; bases unmatched to any gene: 0. The CDR3 here is CASSLTGGYGYTF. The CDR3 DNA follows: TGTGCCAGCAGTTTAACAGGGGGCTATGGCTACACCTTC.

The chain combines TRBV4-1 with TRBJ2-7; 10 bases fit TRBD1. Germline V gene data show CDR1 as MGHRA and CDR2 as YSYEKL. V was clipped by 3 bases and J by 4 bases; unmatched bases: 6. The CDR3 spans 15 residues. The CDR3 DNA follows: TGCGCCAGCAGCCAGGCCGGGACAGGGGATTACGAGCAGTACTTC. Translated: CASSQAGTGDYEQYF.

The CDR3 region is CASSTIRNTEAFF. The DNA for the CDR3 is TGTGCCAGCAGTACAATCAGGAACACTGAAGCTTTCTTT. The gene calls are TRBV27 and TRBJ1-1; D call uncertain. Trimming stripped 5 bases from V and 1 base from J, with 8 bases between. CDR3 length equals 13 residues. Per germline, CDR1 MNHEY and CDR2 SMNVEV (reference sequence).

The chain is built from TRBV9 and TRBJ2-5; D is uncertain. Trimming shortened V by 4 bases and J by 0 bases, and 7 bases separated the two germline ends. This CDR3 comprises 13 residues. Germline assignment: CDR1 SGDLS and CDR2 YYNGEE. CDR3 sequence: CASSPGYQETQYF. In nucleotides, the CDR3 is TGTGCCAGCAGCCCAGGCTACCAAGAGACCCAGTACTTC.

The V gene is TRBV30, the J gene TRBJ2-7; possibly TRBD2 for D (5 bases). This CDR3 is 15 amino acids long. The germline V and J ends were trimmed by 3 bases and 5 bases, with 20 bases remaining between them. Germline values: CDR1 GTSNPN, CDR2 SVGIG (reference sequence). The CDR3 here is CAWRMRGRAGDEQYF. CDR3 nucleotides: TGTGCCTGGAGAATGAGAGGGCGAGCCGGTGACGAGCAGTACTTC. Using reference TRBV30 and TRBJ2-7 for the parts outside the CDR3, the full variable domain is SQTIHQWPATLVQPVGSPLSLECTVEGTSNPNLYWYRQAAGRGLQLLFYSVGIGQISSEVPQNLSASRPQDRQFILSSKKLLLSDSGFYLCAWRMRGRAGDEQYFGPGTRLTVT.